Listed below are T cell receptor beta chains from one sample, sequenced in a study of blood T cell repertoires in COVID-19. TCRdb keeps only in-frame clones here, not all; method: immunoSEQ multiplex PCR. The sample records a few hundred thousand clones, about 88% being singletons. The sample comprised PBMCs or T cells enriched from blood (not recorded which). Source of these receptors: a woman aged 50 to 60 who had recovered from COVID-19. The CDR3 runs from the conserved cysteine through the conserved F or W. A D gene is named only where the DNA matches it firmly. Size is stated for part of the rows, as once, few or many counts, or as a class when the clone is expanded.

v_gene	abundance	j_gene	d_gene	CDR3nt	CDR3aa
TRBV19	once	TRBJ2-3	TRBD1	TGTGCCAGTAGTTTGGAACACGACAGGGGGGATACGCAGTATTTT	CASSLEHDRGDTQYF
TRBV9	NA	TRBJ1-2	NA	TGTGCCAGCAGCCCAACCGGGCGGGGGACCTATGGCTACACCTTC	CASSPTGRGTYGYTF
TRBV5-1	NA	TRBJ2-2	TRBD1	TGCGCCAGCAGCTCGACAGGGGGATTCACCGGGGAGCTGTTTTTT	CASSSTGGFTGELFF
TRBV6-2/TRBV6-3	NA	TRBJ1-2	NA	TGTGCCAGCAGTTACTCGGTCGGTGATGGCTACACCTTC	CASSYSVGDGYTF
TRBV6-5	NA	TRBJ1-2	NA	TGTGCCAGCAGCCTGAACTCCCAAGCGGGCTACACCTTC	CASSLNSQAGYTF
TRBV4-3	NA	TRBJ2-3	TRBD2	TGCGCCAGCAGCCAAGGGGCTAGCGGGAACACAGATACGCAGTATTTT	CASSQGASGNTDTQYF
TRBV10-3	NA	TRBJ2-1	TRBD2	TGTGCCATCAGCGCCGGGACTAGCGGGTACAATGAGCAGTTCTTC	CAISAGTSGYNEQFF
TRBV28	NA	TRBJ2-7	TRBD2	TGTGCCACCGAGGCGGGAGAGTTCTCCTACGAGCAGTACTTC	CATEAGEFSYEQYF
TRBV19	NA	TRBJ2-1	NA	TGTGCCAGTAGTATCGTTAGCGGAAGGCCCTACAATGAGCAGTTCTTC	CASSIVSGRPYNEQFF
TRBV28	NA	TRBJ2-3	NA	TGTGCCAGCACCCCTATACGCACAGATACGCAGTATTTT	CASTPIRTDTQYF
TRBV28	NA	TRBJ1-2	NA	TGTGCCAGCAGTTTATCGGGGTCTGGCTACACCTTC	CASSLSGSGYTF
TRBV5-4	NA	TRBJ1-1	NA	TGTGCCAGCAGCCCCAGGGCGGGGTGGGGCACTGAAGCTTTCTTT	CASSPRAGWGTEAFF
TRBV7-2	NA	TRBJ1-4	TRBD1	TGTGCCAGCAGCCAGACAGGGTCTAATGAAAAACTGTTTTTT	CASSQTGSNEKLFF
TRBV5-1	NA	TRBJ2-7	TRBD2	TGCGCCAGCAGCCCGGGGGGATGGACCGGAACCTACGAGCAGTACTTC	CASSPGGWTGTYEQYF
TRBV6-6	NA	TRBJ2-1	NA	TGTGCCAGCAGTTACGTAGCGACTAATGAGCAGTTCTTC	CASSYVATNEQFF
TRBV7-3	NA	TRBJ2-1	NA	TGTGCCAGCAGCTCGGGGGGCGATGAGCAGTTCTTC	CASSSGGDEQFF
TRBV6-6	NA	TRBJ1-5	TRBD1	TGTGCCAGCAGTTACGGAGGGGGCTACGATCAGCCCCAGCATTTT	CASSYGGGYDQPQHF
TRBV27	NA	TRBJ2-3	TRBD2	TGTGCCAGCAGTCCCGTAGGGAAGCGGGGTTGGGCAGATACGCAGTATTTT	CASSPVGKRGWADTQYF
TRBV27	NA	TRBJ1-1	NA	TGTGCCAGCAGCACACAGAGGAACACTGAAGCTTTCTTT	CASSTQRNTEAFF
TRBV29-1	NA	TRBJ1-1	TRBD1	TGCAGCGTCCGGGACAGGGGGCGTATTGAAGCTTTCTTT	CSVRDRGRIEAFF
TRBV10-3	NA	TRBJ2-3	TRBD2	TGTGCCATCAGTGAGGAACGAGCGGGAGGCGCAGATACGCAGTATTTT	CAISEERAGGADTQYF
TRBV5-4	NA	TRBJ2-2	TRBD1	TGTGCCAGCAGCCTAACAGGGGGCGGCGGGGAGCTGTTTTTT	CASSLTGGGGELFF
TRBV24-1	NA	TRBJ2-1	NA	TGTGCCACCAGTGACTTAGCTGCTGAGCAGTTCTTC	CATSDLAAEQFF